These T cell receptor beta chains were read from a single sample in a study of T cells after yellow fever vaccination. Each CDR3 protein gets one entry after TCRdb re-called the 5' RACE reads with MiXCR. In the table there are some 500,000 distinct CDR3 sequences, roughly 14% of which are singletons. The sample here was PBMCs, taken on the day of the yellow fever booster vaccination. These receptors came from a man in his thirties or forties who received the YFV17D yellow fever vaccine. Each CDR3 is given with its conserved first and last residue. A D gene is named only where the DNA matches it firmly. Size is omitted from some rows. Given values are once, few, many or a class for expanded clones.

TRBV18,.,many,TRBJ2-5,CASSPRDRETQYF,TGTGCCAGCTCACCACGGGATCGAGAGACCCAGTACTTC
TRBV7-2,.,.,TRBJ1-5,CASSLIRGPNQPQHF,TGTGCCAGCAGCTTAATTAGGGGCCCTAATCAGCCCCAGCATTTT
TRBV7-2,.,few,TRBJ2-5,CASSTPLHNSGQETQYF,TGTGCCAGCAGCACCCCTCTCCACAACAGCGGTCAAGAGACCCAGTACTTC
TRBV20-1,.,.,TRBJ2-5,CSAPHSREETQYF,TGCAGTGCTCCCCACTCCAGGGAAGAGACCCAGTACTTC
TRBV5-4,.,.,TRBJ2-7,CASSPTAFTYEQYF,TGTGCCAGCAGCCCCACAGCCTTCACCTACGAGCAGTACTTC
TRBV18,.,few,TRBJ2-3,CASSPPAITDTQYF,TGTGCCAGCTCACCACCGGCAATCACAGATACGCAGTATTTT
TRBV4-3,.,few,TRBJ1-3,CASSQDPGRRSGNTIYF,TGCGCCAGCAGCCAAGATCCCGGACGGCGCTCTGGAAACACCATATATTTT
TRBV21-1,.,.,TRBJ2-3,CASSWVHTDTQYF,TGTGCCAGCAGCTGGGTCCACACAGATACGCAGTATTTT
TRBV20-1,TRBD2,few,TRBJ2-7,CSASRRGGSYEQYF,TGCAGTGCTAGCCGCCGCGGGGGGTCCTACGAGCAGTACTTC
TRBV27,.,few,TRBJ2-2,CASSFQAQRVTGELFF,TGTGCCAGCAGTTTCCAGGCTCAGCGGGTCACCGGGGAGCTGTTTTTT
TRBV4-2,TRBD2,.,TRBJ2-1,CASSQDLGLAPKFVNEQFF,TGTGCCAGCAGCCAAGATTTGGGACTAGCCCCGAAGTTTGTCAATGAGCAGTTCTTC
TRBV10-3,TRBD1,few,TRBJ2-5,CAISDNYRGGAETQYF,TGTGCCATCAGCGATAACTACAGGGGTGGGGCAGAGACCCAGTACTTC
TRBV7-2,.,.,TRBJ1-2,CASSPEGLNYGYTF,TGTGCCAGCAGCCCGGAGGGCCTAAACTATGGCTACACCTTC
TRBV7-2,TRBD2,.,TRBJ2-1,CASSPTSGVYSEQFF,TGTGCCAGCAGCCCGACTAGCGGGGTTTATAGTGAGCAGTTCTTC
TRBV7-9,.,.,TRBJ2-5,CASRPGQTRGETQYF,TGTGCCAGCAGGCCGGGGCAGACACGCGGGGAGACCCAGTACTTC
TRBV20-1,.,few,TRBJ1-2,CSAPRIWDTYGYTF,TGCAGTGCTCCGAGGATCTGGGACACCTATGGCTACACCTTC